This T cell receptor beta chain derives from a study of early T cells in non-severe SARS-CoV-2 infection listed by TCRdb under 2021. For context, the study as a whole: Because TCR sequencing was done on bulk RNA from unsorted whole blood, the alpha and beta chains could not be paired. General study outcomes and caveats: VDJdb matching was skewed toward anti-spike CD8 responses and likely underestimated virus-specific expansions by missing private and CD4 specificities.

Library preparation was by 5' RACE. TCRdb shows the sequencer as NextSeq 500. The TCR library protocol attached unique molecular identifiers to individual cDNA molecules to correct for sequencing error and PCR bias. Both TCR alpha and beta chains were sequenced, and tight co-correlation was observed between alpha and beta sequence abundances in each sample. In the paper's pipeline: Decombinator V4 was used to annotate the V gene, J gene and CDR3 of the TCR sequences. Expanded TCRs were defined as changing significantly between any two time points under a Poisson model with p below 0.0001. Abundances of TCRs were expressed as counts per million after normalisation to the total number of TCRs sequenced in each sample. MAIT TCRs were defined by TRAV1-2 paired with TRAJ12, TRAJ20 or TRAJ33, and iNKT TCRs by TRAV10 paired with TRAJ18. VDJdb, accessed 1 November 2021, was searched for CMV, EBV and SARS-CoV-2 annotated TCRs, excluding TCRs annotated for multiple antigens. In TCRdb, the public reads were trimmed at Q25 with fastp and aligned with MiXCR, with productive beta chains retained. CDR3 protein sequences are deduplicated, and each keeps its most common genes and DNA. The V and J calls were not made by the authors but by TCRdb's processing. Here the sample has 80,000 to 95,000 distinct CDR3 sequences; about 12% occur a single time. More than 6.5% of the sample belongs to the ten largest clones.

This clonotype was recorded at least ten times. There is no known antigen for this receptor. No qualities accompany the bases; no much larger clone lies one base away. The CDR3 contains 14 residues, cysteine and phenylalanine counted. Just CDR3 DNA is preserved here, 42 bases in frame from base 1. Cut back by 6 bases and 0 bases, the V and J ends lie 14 bases apart. Per the germline V gene (reference sequence), DFQATT is the CDR1 and SNEGSKA is the CDR2. A case-control design nested within a healthcare worker cohort in London, UK, was used, with weekly nasopharyngeal swab PCR tests and blood sampling performed. Between 23 and 31 March 2020, the week of the UK lockdown, healthcare workers were enrolled and then followed up weekly for as long as 16 weeks.

The source of this sequence is an adult who was a healthcare worker with PCR-confirmed SARS-CoV-2 infection or an uninfected control (not recorded which). Sample: whole blood. The chain was built from TRBV20-1 and TRBJ1-2; a tentative D call is TRBD1 (6 bases match). CDR3 sequence: CSAVRQETNYGYTF. The bases read TGCAGTGCCGTCAGACAGGAGACTAACTATGGCTACACCTTC.